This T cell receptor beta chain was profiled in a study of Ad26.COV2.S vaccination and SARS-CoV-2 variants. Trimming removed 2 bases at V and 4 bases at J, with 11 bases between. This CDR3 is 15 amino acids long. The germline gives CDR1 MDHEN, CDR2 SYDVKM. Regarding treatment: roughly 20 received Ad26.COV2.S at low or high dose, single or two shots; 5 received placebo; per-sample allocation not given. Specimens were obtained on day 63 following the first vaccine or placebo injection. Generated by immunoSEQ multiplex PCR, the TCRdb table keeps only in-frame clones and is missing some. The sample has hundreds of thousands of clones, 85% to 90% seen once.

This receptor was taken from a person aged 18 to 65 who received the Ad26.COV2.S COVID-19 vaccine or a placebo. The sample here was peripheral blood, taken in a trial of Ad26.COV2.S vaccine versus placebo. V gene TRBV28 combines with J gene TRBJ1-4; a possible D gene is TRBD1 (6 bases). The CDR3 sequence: CASSLRTEDNEKLFF. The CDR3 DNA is TGTGCCAGCAGTTTACGGACAGAAGATAATGAAAAACTGTTTTTT.